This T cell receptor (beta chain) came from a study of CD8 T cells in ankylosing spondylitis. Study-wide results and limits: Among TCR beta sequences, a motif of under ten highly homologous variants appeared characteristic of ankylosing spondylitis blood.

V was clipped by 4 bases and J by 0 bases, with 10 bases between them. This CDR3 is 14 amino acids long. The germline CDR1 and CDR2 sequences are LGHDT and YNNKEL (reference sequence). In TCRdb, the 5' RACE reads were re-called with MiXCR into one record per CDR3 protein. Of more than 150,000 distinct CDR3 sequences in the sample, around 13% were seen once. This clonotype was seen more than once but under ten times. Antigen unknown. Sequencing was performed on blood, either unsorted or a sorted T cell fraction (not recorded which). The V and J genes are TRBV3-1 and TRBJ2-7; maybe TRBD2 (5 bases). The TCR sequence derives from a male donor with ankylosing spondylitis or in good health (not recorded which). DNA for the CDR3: TGTGCCAGCAGCCTGGAGGCGGTCTCCTACGAGCAGTACTTC. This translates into CASSLEAVSYEQYF.